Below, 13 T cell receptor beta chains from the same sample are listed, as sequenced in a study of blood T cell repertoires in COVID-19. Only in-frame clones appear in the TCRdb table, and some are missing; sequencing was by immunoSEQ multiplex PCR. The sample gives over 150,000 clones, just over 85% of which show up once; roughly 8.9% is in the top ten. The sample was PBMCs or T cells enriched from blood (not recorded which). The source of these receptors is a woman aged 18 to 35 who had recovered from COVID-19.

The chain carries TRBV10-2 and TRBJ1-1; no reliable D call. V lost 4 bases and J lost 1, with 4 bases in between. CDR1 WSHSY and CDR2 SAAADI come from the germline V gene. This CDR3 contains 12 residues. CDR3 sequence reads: CASSAQNTEAFF. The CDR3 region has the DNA TGCGCCAGCAGTGCACAGAACACTGAAGCTTTCTTT.

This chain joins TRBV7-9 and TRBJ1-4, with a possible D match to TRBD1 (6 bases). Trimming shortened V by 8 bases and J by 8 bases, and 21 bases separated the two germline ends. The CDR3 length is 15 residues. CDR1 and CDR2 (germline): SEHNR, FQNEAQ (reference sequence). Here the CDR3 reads CASSPFDRWSEKLFF. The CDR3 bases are TGTGCCAGCTCACCCTTTGACAGGTGGAGCGAAAAACTGTTTTTT. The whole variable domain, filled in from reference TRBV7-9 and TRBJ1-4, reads DTGVSQNPRHKITKRGQNVTFRCDPISEHNRLYWYRQTLGQGPEFLTYFQNEAQLEKSRLLSDRFSAERPKGSFSTLEIQRTEQGDSAMYLCASSPFDRWSEKLFFGSGTQLSVL.

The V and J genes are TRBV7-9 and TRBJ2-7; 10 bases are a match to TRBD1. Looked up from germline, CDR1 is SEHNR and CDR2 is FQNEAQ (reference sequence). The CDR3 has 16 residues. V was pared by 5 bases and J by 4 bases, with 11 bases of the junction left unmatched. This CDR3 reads CASSRTGGVPTYEQYF. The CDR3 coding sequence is TGTGCCAGCAGCCGGACAGGGGGAGTCCCCACTTACGAGCAGTACTTC.

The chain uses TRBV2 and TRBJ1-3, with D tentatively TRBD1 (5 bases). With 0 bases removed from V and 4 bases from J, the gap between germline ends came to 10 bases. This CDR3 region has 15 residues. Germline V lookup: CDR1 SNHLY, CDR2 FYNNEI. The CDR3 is CASSEAQGIGNTIYF. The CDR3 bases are TGTGCCAGCAGTGAAGCGCAGGGTATCGGAAACACCATATATTTT.

CDR3 nucleotide sequence: TGTGCCAGCAGCTTGCGCGACAGGGAGACTGAAGCTTTCTTT. It is translated as CASSLRDRETEAFF. The rearrangement uses TRBV7-2 and TRBJ1-1, with 7 nucleotides matching TRBD1. Germline-derived CDR1 and CDR2 are SGHTA and FQGNSA. This CDR3 comprises 14 residues. V was pared by 3 bases and J by 5 bases, with 6 bases of the junction left unmatched.

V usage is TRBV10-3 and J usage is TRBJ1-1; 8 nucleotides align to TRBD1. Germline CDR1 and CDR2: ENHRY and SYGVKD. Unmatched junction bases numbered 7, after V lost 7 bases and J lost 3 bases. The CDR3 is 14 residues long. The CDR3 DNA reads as TGTGCCATCACCTCAGGACAGGGTTACACTGAAGCTTTCTTT. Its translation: CAITSGQGYTEAFF.

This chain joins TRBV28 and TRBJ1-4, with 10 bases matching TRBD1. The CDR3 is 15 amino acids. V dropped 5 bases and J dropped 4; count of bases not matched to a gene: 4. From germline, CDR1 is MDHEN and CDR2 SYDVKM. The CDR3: CASSDRTGGNEKLFF. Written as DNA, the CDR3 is TGTGCCAGCAGTGACAGGACAGGGGGTAATGAAAAACTGTTTTTT.

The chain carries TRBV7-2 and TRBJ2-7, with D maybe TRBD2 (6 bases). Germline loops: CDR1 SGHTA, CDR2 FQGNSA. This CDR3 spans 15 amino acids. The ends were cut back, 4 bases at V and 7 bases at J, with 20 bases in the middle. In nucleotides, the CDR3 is TGTGCCAGCAGCTCATCCGGGACTGACACTGAGGAGCAGTACTTC. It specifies CASSSSGTDTEEQYF.

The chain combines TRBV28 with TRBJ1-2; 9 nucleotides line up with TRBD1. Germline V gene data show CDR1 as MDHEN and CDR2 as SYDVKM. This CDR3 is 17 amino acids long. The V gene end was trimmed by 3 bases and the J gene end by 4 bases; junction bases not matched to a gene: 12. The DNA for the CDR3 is TGTGCCAGCAGTTTGAGGAAAGGGGGACAGGGTGCCTATGGCTACACCTTC. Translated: CASSLRKGGQGAYGYTF.

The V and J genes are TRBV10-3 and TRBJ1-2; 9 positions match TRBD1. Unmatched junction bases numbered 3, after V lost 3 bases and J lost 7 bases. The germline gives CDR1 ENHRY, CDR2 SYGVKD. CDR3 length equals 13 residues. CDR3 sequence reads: CAISDDRGSGYTF. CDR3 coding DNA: TGTGCCATCAGTGATGACAGGGGGAGTGGCTACACCTTC.

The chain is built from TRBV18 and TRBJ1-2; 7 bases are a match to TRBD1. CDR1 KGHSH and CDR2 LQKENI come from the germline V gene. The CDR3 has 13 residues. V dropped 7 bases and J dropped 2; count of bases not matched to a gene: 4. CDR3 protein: CASWQTGNYGYTF. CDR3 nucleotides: TGTGCCAGCTGGCAGACAGGGAACTATGGCTACACCTTC.

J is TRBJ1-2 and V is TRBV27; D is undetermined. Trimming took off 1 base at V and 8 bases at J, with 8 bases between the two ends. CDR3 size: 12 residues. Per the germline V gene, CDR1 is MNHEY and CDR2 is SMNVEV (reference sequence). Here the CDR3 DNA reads TGTGCCAGCAGTTTATTACCGGGGGGCTACACCTTC. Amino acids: CASSLLPGGYTF.

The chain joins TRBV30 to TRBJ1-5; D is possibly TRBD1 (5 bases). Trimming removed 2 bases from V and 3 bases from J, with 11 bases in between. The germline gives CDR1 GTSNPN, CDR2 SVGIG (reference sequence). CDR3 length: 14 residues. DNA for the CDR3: TGTGCCTGGAGTTTTGACAGCGACAATCAGCCCCAGCATTTT. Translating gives CAWSFDSDNQPQHF.